The clone carrying this T cell receptor beta chain was seen repeatedly, ten times or more. The identical CDR3 is also encoded by other nucleotide sequences in the sample. Recruited during active infection, patients (from Seattle) were subsequently followed longitudinally. CDR1 and CDR2 from the germline V gene are LNHDA and SQIVND (reference sequence). Deletions cut 7 bases from V and 1 base from J, with 13 bases between. The CDR3 runs 14 residues. The data belong to a study of blood T cell repertoires in COVID-19. The data were produced by immunoSEQ multiplex PCR, yet TCRdb's version contains in-frame clones alone and is incomplete. The sample has some 140,000 clones, roughly 84% seen once.

The receptor comes from a woman aged 55-70 years with COVID-19, enrolled during active disease. Sequenced: peripheral blood. V is TRBV19 and J is TRBJ1-1, with a tentative D call TRBD1 (6 bases). This CDR3 reads CASTLGGPNTEAFF. The CDR3 bases are TGTGCCAGTACCTTAGGGGGACCGAACACTGAAGCTTTCTTT.